The clone carrying this T cell receptor (beta chain) was observed once. Its antigen is unidentified. This sample is part of a study of radiotherapy plus CTLA-4 blockade in lung cancer. Study-wide results and limits: The best prediction of response reportedly came from early blood T cell clone dynamics, with interferon-beta. Subsequent to radiotherapy plus ipilimumab, tumor-derived TCR clones underwent expansion in blood.

Trimming removed 5 bases at V and 3 bases at J, with 10 bases between. CDR1 ENHRY and CDR2 SYGVKD come from the germline V gene. The CDR3 loop spans 14 amino acids. Chemo-refractory metastatic non-small-cell lung cancer patients received focal radiation with ipilimumab CTLA-4 blockade. Produced via immunoSEQ multiplex PCR; TCRdb's table is partial and in-frame only. The table includes tens of thousands of clones, around 76% detected once. The chain is built from TRBV10-3 and TRBJ1-4; D is perhaps TRBD1 (6 bases). The source material was peripheral blood, sampled from a patient treated with radiotherapy plus ipilimumab. The origin of this receptor is a human donor with non-small cell lung cancer whose response to radiotherapy plus ipilimumab could not be evaluated. Some clones in this sample may be carry-over from other donors' samples. The CDR3 reads CAISQDSSNEKLFF. CDR3 nucleotides: TGTGCCATCAGTCAGGACAGCTCTAATGAAAAACTGTTTTTT.